These T cell receptor beta chains were read from a single sample in a study of patients and donors after allogeneic stem cell transplantation. One entry per CDR3 protein results from TCRdb running MiXCR on the RT-PCR reads. This sample yields approximately 430,000 distinct CDR3 sequences, of which 15% to 20% are seen a single time; roughly 7% belongs to the top ten. Sequencing was performed on blood, either unsorted or a sorted T cell fraction (not recorded which). The receptors originated from a human donor who was either an allogeneic HSCT recipient or a stem cell or donor lymphocyte infusion donor (not recorded which). It is not recorded whose cells these are; they may come from a transplant donor. Both conserved end residues are part of each CDR3. D genes are given only for firm matches. Clone size is not always given. Where it is, it says once, few, many or a class for expanded clones.

v_gene	abundance	j_gene	d_gene	CDR3nt	CDR3aa
TRBV19	few	TRBJ1-2	.	TGTGCCAGTAGTAGGACACCTGGCGGCTACACCTTC	CASSRTPGGYTF
TRBV2	few	TRBJ2-6	.	TGTGCCAGCAGTGAAAGGGTTTCTGGGGCCAACGTCCTGACTTTC	CASSERVSGANVLTF
TRBV20-1	few	TRBJ1-2	TRBD1	TGCAGTGCTAGAGAGGACAGGGCCTATGGCTACACCTTC	CSAREDRAYGYTF
TRBV5-1	.	TRBJ1-1	.	TGCGCCAGCAGCTACGGAGGGGCTCTGAACACTGAAGCTTTCTTT	CASSYGGALNTEAFF
TRBV7-6	.	TRBJ2-1	.	TGTGCCAGCAGCTTTTCGGAGGGTGAGCAGTTCTTC	CASSFSEGEQFF
TRBV28	.	TRBJ1-1	.	TGTGCCAGCAGGTGGGGGGGCGGCACTGAAGCTTTCTTT	CASRWGGGTEAFF
TRBV10-3	.	TRBJ1-5	.	TGTGCCATCAGTGAGGAGGGATACGGCAATCAGCCCCAGCATTTT	CAISEEGYGNQPQHF
TRBV13	.	TRBJ1-5	.	TGTGCCAGCAGCGCGGGACTCCAGACTCAGCCCCAGCATTTT	CASSAGLQTQPQHF
TRBV5-1	.	TRBJ2-7	.	TGCGCCAGCAGCTTGGAGTTTGTCGGTTCCCCTCTATACGAGCAGTACTTC	CASSLEFVGSPLYEQYF
TRBV5-1	few	TRBJ2-3	TRBD1	TGCGCCAGCAGCACCGAGGGACAGGTCCCGCAAGATACGCAGTATTTT	CASSTEGQVPQDTQYF